The rows below give T cell receptor beta chains drawn from one sample of a study of T-cell reconstitution after alpha-beta-depleted transplantation in children. TCRdb reanalysed the PCR reads using MiXCR and keeps one entry per CDR3 protein. The profile covers about 170,000 distinct CDR3 sequences, with around 10% appearing a single time and about 13% taken by the ten largest. Specimen: PBMCs, collected before TCRalphabeta/CD19-depleted stem cell transplant. The receptor set was obtained from a boy between 2 and 15 years old with acute myeloid leukemia, due to receive a stem cell transplant. Each CDR3 is given with its conserved first and last residue. The D gene is left open where the match is weak. Some rows have no size entry. The others give once, few or many, or a class for an expanded clone.

v_call	d_call	clone_size	j_call	cdr3_nt	cdr3_aa
TRBV24-1	TRBD2	many	TRBJ2-1	TGTGCCACCACCCCCGGGACTAGCGGACATCACAATGAGCAGTTCTTC	CATTPGTSGHHNEQFF
TRBV28	.	many	TRBJ1-4	TGTGCCAGCAGCGAGGACAGCGTTAATGAAAAACTGTTTTTT	CASSEDSVNEKLFF
TRBV19	.	few	TRBJ2-6	TGTGCCAGTAGTATAGCACGGACAAACTCTGGGGCCAACGTCCTGACTTTC	CASSIARTNSGANVLTF
TRBV6-1	TRBD2	many	TRBJ2-7	TGTGCCAGCACCAGTGATAGACTAGCATCCGAGCAGTACTTC	CASTSDRLASEQYF
TRBV5-1	.	many	TRBJ1-1	TGCGCCAGCAGCTTGGCGAGATCAATATCAGCCACTGAAGCTTTCTTT	CASSLARSISATEAFF
TRBV7-9	TRBD2	many	TRBJ2-3	TGTGCCAGCAGCTTCACTAGCGGGAGCGATACGCAGTATTTT	CASSFTSGSDTQYF
TRBV5-1	TRBD1	many	TRBJ2-7	TGCGCCAGCAGGCCCACTCCGGGACAGGGGTTTCTCTACGAGCAGTACTTC	CASRPTPGQGFLYEQYF
TRBV2	TRBD1	many	TRBJ2-1	TGTGCCAGCACTGGGGGACAGGGGGTTAGTGAGCAGTTCTTC	CASTGGQGVSEQFF
TRBV19	.	.	TRBJ2-2	TGTGCCAGTAAAAAGGGCTGGGGGAGCGGCACCGGGGAGCTGTTTTTT	CASKKGWGSGTGELFF
TRBV12-3/TRBV12-4	.	.	TRBJ1-1	TGTGCCAGCAGTTTGGGACACAATGAAGCTTTCTTT	CASSLGHNEAFF
TRBV5-6	TRBD2	many	TRBJ2-1	TGTGCCAGCAGCTTGTTTAGCGGGCGGAACAATGAGCAGTTCTTC	CASSLFSGRNNEQFF
TRBV15	TRBD2	many	TRBJ2-2	TGTGCCACCAGCAGAGCTCCGCCGGGACTAGTTACCGGGGAGCTGTTTTTT	CATSRAPPGLVTGELFF
TRBV12-3/TRBV12-4	TRBD1	many	TRBJ1-1	TGTGCCAGCATAACCGGGACAGAGAACACTGAAGCTTTCTTT	CASITGTENTEAFF
TRBV29-1	.	many	TRBJ2-3	TGCAGCGTTGAAGATCCAGGGGCGCGCACAGATACGCAGTATTTT	CSVEDPGARTDTQYF
TRBV20-1	.	many	TRBJ1-4	TGCAGTGCTATGGCCCAAGGGGTCGAAAAACTGTTTTTT	CSAMAQGVEKLFF
TRBV28	.	many	TRBJ2-3	TGTGCCAGCAGGGGCGGGACTTCTAGCACAGATACGCAGTATTTT	CASRGGTSSTDTQYF
TRBV29-1	TRBD1	many	TRBJ2-7	TGCAGCGTCCAGAAACCGGGACAGGGTACCTACGAGCAGTACTTC	CSVQKPGQGTYEQYF
TRBV20-1	TRBD2	many	TRBJ2-3	TGCAGTGCTAGAGCTTATCTGACTAGCGGGGGGGAAGATACGCAGTATTTT	CSARAYLTSGGEDTQYF
TRBV27	TRBD2	many	TRBJ2-7	TGTGCCAGCAGTTTTAAGGCGGGAGGCTACGAGCAGTACTTC	CASSFKAGGYEQYF
TRBV10-3	.	many	TRBJ2-7	TGTGCCATCGGGACGTTCTATTCCGAGCAGTACTTC	CAIGTFYSEQYF
TRBV5-1	TRBD1	many	TRBJ1-6	TGCGCCAGCAGCACCGGACAGGGTTCGTCTAATTCACCCCTCCACTTT	CASSTGQGSSNSPLHF
TRBV28	.	many	TRBJ1-1	TGTGCCAGCAGTCCAGACAGACCTGAGATGAACACTGAAGCTTTCTTT	CASSPDRPEMNTEAFF
TRBV11-1	.	many	TRBJ2-3	TGTGCCAGCAGATTACCGGCCACCGGGGGCTGGGGAACAGATACGCAGTATTTT	CASRLPATGGWGTDTQYF
TRBV12-3/TRBV12-4	.	many	TRBJ2-7	TGTGCCAGCAGCAAAGGGGGAGGGTCCGAGCAGTACTTC	CASSKGGGSEQYF
TRBV3-1	TRBD2	many	TRBJ2-1	TGTGCCAGCAGCCAAGGATCGGCTAGCGGTTGGTACAATGAGCAGTTCTTC	CASSQGSASGWYNEQFF
TRBV29-1	.	many	TRBJ1-1	TGCAGCGTTAGCCAGGGTGAAGCTTTCTTT	CSVSQGEAFF
TRBV7-6	.	many	TRBJ1-1	TGTGCCAGCCACGGGGGTTTTACTGAAGCTTTCTTT	CASHGGFTEAFF
TRBV5-1	.	many	TRBJ2-7	TGCGCCAGCAGCTTGTTTGCAGGAGTTGTATCCTACGAGCAGTACTTC	CASSLFAGVVSYEQYF
TRBV5-1	.	many	TRBJ2-2	TGCGCCAGCAGCTTGAGCTTGGGGGTCGCGAACACCGGGGAGCTGTTTTTT	CASSLSLGVANTGELFF
TRBV20-1	.	many	TRBJ2-2	TGCAGTGCTAGCAGGGACACCGGGGAGCTGTTTTTT	CSASRDTGELFF
TRBV6-1	.	many	TRBJ2-3	TGTGCCAGCAGTGAGGTACTTCGGCTCTTT	CASSEVLRLF
TRBV10-3	.	many	TRBJ1-1	TGTGCCATCAGTGAGTCGGGGGTTGGCACTGAAGCTTTCTTT	CAISESGVGTEAFF
TRBV18	.	many	TRBJ2-1	TGTGCCAGCTCACCACCTGAAAGGACTGTCAATGAGCAGTTCTTC	CASSPPERTVNEQFF
TRBV7-8	TRBD1	many	TRBJ1-1	TGTGCCAGCAGCAGTCGACAGGGGTTTTCCACTGAAGCTTTCTTT	CASSSRQGFSTEAFF
TRBV20-1	TRBD1	many	TRBJ1-2	TGCAGTGCTAGTCCCCCAGGGGGCTATGGCTACACCTTC	CSASPPGGYGYTF
TRBV7-8	.	.	TRBJ2-5	TGTGCCAGCAGCCCCTCGAGGGGGGGGCGCTCAGAGGAGACCCAGTACTTC	CASSPSRGGRSEETQYF
TRBV18	TRBD1	.	TRBJ1-1	TGTGCCAGCTCACCGGGACAGTATAACACTGAAGCTTTCTTT	CASSPGQYNTEAFF